The 11 T cell receptor beta chains below come from one sample, sequenced in a study of T cell clusters in autoimmune cytopenias. About 37,500 genome equivalents of blood DNA were amplified for TRB. TRB rearrangements were amplified by touch-down multiplex PCR with mixed TRB-A/B primers. TCRdb re-called the multiplex PCR reads and shows each CDR3 protein once, DNA omitted. In all, the sample yields approximately 8,000 distinct CDR3 sequences. Source material: peripheral blood. These receptors came from a human donor with an autoimmune cytopenia or autoimmune hepatitis (not recorded which).

The chain couples TRBV28 to TRBJ2-7; TCRdb's D call, TRBD1, is unchecked because there is no DNA. The CDR3 covers 15 residues. The germline V gene encodes CDR1 MDHEN and CDR2 SYDVKM. The CDR3 is CASSLGALATYEQYF.

Its frequency marks this clonotype as medium-sized. This rearrangement joins TRBV28 to TRBJ2-7. The CDR3 runs to 14 residues. CDR1 is MDHEN, CDR2 SYDVKM, per germline. The CDR3 is CASSSPGFSYEQYF. The full variable domain, its missing parts supplied by reference TRBV28 and TRBJ2-7, is DVKVTQSSRYLVKRTGEKVFLECVQDMDHENMFWYRQDPGLGLRLIYFSYDVKMKEKGDIPEGYSVSREKKERFSLILESASTNQTSMYLCASSSPGFSYEQYFGPGTRLTVT.

The chain uses TRBV10-3 and TRBJ2-3. This CDR3 contains 15 residues. Germline V gene data show CDR1 as ENHRY and CDR2 as SYGVKD. The CDR3 sequence: CAISEPYTSTDTQYF.

Judged by frequency, this clonotype is medium-sized (0.01 to 0.1%). The chain joins TRBV18 to TRBJ2-6; lacking DNA, the TRBD1 call made by TCRdb goes unchecked. Germline-derived CDR1 and CDR2 are KGHSH and LQKENI. CDR3 length equals 16 residues. The CDR3 sequence: CASSPGQGTGANVLTF.

In terms of frequency, this clonotype is medium-sized. The V gene is TRBV11-2, the J gene TRBJ2-7; TCRdb gives TRBD1 as the D gene, but with no DNA this cannot be confirmed. The CDR3 has 11 amino acids. Per germline, CDR1 SGHAT and CDR2 FQNNGV. CDR3 protein: CASSPGNEQYF.

This clonotype is classed as medium-sized (0.01 to 0.1%) by frequency. The V gene is TRBV20-1, the J gene TRBJ1-6; TCRdb outputs TRBD1, but without DNA this stays unchecked. The CDR3 has 14 residues. Germline V gene data show CDR1 as DFQATT and CDR2 as SNEGSKA (reference sequence). The CDR3 region is CSARDGTGLMALHF.

The chain combines TRBV2 with TRBJ2-7; the D call of TRBD1 rests on TCRdb alone, since no DNA is present to check it. The CDR3 runs 12 residues. CDR1 is SNHLY and CDR2 is FYNNEI in the germline V gene. CDR3 sequence reads: CASSGTDYEQYF.

The chain recombines TRBV20-1 with TRBJ2-1; TCRdb returns TRBD1, unconfirmable since there is no DNA. CDR1 and CDR2 from the germline V gene are DFQATT and SNEGSKA (reference sequence). The CDR3 contains 14 residues. The CDR3 spells CSARAGTGGNEQFF.

In terms of frequency, this clonotype is medium-sized (0.01 to 0.1%). This chain uses TRBV5-6 with TRBJ2-7; the TRBD1 assignment by TCRdb is unverifiable without DNA. The CDR3 totals 19 residues. Germline values: CDR1 SGHDT, CDR2 YYEEEE. The CDR3 reads CASSLGVDRGLLGNYEQYF.

V and J are TRBV12-3 or TRBV12-4 and TRBJ1-5; TCRdb's D call of TRBD1 is untestable without DNA. The CDR3 loop spans 13 amino acids. CDR3 in amino acids: CASSFEGARTQHF.

The chain uses TRBV29-1 and TRBJ2-7; the D gene TCRdb calls, TRBD1, cannot be checked with no DNA. The CDR3 has 13 residues. Germline CDR1 is SQVTM and CDR2 is ANQGSEA. Here the CDR3 reads CSVARTGTAEQYF.